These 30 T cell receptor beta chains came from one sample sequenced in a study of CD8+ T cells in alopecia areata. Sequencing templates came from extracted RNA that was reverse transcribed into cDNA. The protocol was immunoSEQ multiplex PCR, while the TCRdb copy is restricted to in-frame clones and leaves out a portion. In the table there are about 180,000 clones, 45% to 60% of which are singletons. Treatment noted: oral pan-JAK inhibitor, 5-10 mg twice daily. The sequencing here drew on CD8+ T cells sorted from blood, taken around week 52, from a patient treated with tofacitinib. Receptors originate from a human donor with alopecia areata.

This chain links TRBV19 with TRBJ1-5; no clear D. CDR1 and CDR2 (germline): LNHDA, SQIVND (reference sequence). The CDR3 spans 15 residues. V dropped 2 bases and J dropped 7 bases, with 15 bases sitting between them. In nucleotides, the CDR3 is TGTGCCAGTAGTATACCCGGCATTCTCCAACAGCCCCAGCATTTT. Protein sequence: CASSIPGILQQPQHF.

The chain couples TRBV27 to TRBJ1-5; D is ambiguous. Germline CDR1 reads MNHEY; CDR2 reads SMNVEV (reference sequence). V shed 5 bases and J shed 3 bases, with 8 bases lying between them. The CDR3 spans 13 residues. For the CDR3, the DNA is TGTGCCAGCAGTATCCACACCAATCAGCCCCAGCATTTT. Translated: CASSIHTNQPQHF.

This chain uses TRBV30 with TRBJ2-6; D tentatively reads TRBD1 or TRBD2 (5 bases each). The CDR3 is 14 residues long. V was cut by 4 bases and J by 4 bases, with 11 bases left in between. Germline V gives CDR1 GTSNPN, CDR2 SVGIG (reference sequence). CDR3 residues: CAWTRGAGANVLTF. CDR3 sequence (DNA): TGTGCCTGGACAAGGGGAGCGGGGGCCAACGTCCTGACTTTC.

The CDR3 is CASSLTSGGYNEQFF. DNA for the CDR3: TGTGCCAGCAGTTTAACTAGCGGGGGCTACAATGAGCAGTTCTTC. This chain uses TRBV11-2 with TRBJ2-1; 11 bases are a match to TRBD2. J gave up 3 bases and V 6 bases, and 4 bases lay outside the gene matches. Germline-derived CDR1 and CDR2 are SGHAT and FQNNGV. The CDR3 spans 15 residues.

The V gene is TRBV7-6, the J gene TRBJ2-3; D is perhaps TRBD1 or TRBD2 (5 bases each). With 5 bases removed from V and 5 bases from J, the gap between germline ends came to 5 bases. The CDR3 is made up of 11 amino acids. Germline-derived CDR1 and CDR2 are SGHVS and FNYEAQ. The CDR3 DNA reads TGTGCCAGCAGCGGGGGAGATACGCAGTATTTT. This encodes CASSGGDTQYF.

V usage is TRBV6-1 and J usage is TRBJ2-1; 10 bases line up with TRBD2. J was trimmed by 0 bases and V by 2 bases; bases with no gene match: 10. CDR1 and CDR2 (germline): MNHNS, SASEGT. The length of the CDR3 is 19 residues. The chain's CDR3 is CASSERSGGMISSYNEQFF. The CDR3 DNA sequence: TGTGCCAGCAGTGAACGTAGCGGGGGGATGATTAGCTCCTACAATGAGCAGTTCTTC.

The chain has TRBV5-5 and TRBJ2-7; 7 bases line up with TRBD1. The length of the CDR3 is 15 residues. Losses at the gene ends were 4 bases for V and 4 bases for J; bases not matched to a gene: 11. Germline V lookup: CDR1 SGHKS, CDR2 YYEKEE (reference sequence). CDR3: CASSLNRDSAYEQYF. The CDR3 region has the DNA TGTGCCAGCAGCCTAAACCGGGACAGTGCTTACGAGCAGTACTTC.

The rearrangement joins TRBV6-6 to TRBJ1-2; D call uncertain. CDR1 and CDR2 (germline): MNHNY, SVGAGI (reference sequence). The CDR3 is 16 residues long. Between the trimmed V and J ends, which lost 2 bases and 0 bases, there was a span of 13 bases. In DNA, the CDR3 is TGTGCCAGCAGTTACACGCCCGAGGGTTCTAACTATGGCTACACCTTC. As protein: CASSYTPEGSNYGYTF.

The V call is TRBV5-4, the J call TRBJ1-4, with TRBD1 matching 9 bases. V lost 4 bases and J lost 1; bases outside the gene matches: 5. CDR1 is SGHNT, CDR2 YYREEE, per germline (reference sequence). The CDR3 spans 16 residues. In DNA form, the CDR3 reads TGTGCCAGCAGCAAGGACAGGGGTTTAACTAATGAAAAACTGTTTTTT. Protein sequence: CASSKDRGLTNEKLFF.

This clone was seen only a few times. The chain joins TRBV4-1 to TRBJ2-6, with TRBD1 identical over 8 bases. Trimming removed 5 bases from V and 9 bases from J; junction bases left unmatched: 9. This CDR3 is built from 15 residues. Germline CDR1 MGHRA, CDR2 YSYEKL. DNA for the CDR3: TGCGCCAGCAGCACAGGGGCGGGACAGGTCAACGTCCTGACTTTC. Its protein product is CASSTGAGQVNVLTF.

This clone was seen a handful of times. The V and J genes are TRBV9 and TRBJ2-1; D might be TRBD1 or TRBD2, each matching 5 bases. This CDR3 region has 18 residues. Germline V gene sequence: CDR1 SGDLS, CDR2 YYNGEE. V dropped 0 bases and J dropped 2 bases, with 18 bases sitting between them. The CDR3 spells CASSVEWGSDSPYNEQFF. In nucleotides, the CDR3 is TGTGCCAGCAGCGTAGAGTGGGGGAGTGACAGTCCCTACAATGAGCAGTTCTTC.

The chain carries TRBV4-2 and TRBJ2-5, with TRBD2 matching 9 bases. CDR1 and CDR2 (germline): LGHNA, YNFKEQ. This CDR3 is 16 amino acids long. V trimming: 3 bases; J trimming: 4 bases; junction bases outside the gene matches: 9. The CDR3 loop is CASSHPEGGGAETQYF. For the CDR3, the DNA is TGTGCCAGCAGCCATCCAGAGGGCGGGGGGGCAGAGACCCAGTACTTC.

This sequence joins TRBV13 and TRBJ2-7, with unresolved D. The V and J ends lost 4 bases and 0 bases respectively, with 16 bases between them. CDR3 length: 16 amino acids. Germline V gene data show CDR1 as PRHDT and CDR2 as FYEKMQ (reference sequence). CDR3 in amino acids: CASSSLISTSSYEQYF. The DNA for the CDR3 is TGTGCCAGCAGCTCCCTTATATCGACCAGCTCCTACGAGCAGTACTTC.

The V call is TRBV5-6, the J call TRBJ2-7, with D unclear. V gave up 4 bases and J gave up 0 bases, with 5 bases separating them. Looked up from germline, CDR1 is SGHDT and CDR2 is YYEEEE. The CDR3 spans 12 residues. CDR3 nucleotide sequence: TGTGCCAGCAGCGCATCCTCCTACGAGCAGTACTTC. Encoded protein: CASSASSYEQYF.

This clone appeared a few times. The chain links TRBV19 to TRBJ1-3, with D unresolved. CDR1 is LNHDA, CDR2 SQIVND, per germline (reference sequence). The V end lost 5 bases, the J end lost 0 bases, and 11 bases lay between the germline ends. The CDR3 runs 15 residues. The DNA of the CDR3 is TGTGCCAGTAGTTTTCCGACTGGCTCTGGAAACACCATATATTTT. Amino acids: CASSFPTGSGNTIYF.

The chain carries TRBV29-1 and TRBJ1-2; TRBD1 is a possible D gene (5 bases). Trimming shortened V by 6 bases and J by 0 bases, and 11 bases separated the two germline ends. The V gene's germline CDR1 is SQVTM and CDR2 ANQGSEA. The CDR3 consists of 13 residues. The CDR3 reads CSVIDSSNYGYTF. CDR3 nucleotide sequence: TGCAGCGTCATCGACAGTTCTAACTATGGCTACACCTTC.

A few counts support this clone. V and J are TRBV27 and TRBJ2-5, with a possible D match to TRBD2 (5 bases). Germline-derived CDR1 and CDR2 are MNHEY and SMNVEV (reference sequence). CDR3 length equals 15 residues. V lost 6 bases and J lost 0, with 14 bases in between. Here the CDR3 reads CASSQRVRDQETQYF. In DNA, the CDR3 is TGTGCCAGCAGCCAGAGGGTACGCGACCAAGAGACCCAGTACTTC.

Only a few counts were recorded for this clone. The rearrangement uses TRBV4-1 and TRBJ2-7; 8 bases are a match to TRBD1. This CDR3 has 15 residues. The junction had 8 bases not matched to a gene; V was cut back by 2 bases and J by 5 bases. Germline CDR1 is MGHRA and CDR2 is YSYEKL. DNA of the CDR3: TGCGCCAGCAGCCAAATCTGGACAGGGTTCAACGAGCAGTACTTC. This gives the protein CASSQIWTGFNEQYF.

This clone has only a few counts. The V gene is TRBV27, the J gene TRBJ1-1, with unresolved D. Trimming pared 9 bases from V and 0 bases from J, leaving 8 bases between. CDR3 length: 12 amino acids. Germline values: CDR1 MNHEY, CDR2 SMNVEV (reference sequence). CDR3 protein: CASRGLNTEAFF. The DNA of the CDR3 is TGTGCCAGTAGAGGGTTGAACACTGAAGCTTTCTTT.

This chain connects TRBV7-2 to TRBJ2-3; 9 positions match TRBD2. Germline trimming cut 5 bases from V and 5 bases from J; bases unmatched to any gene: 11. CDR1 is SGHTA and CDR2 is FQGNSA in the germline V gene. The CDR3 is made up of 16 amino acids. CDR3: CASSPRAGGRGDTQYF. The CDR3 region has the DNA TGTGCCAGCAGCCCACGGGCGGGGGGGCGAGGAGATACGCAGTATTTT.

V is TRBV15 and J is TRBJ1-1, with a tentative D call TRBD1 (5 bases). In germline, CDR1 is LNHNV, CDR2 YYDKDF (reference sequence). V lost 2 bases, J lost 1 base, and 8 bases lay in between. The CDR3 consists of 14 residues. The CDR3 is CATSRQGENTEAFF. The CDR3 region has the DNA TGTGCCACCAGCAGACAGGGAGAGAACACTGAAGCTTTCTTT. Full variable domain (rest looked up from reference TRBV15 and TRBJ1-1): DAMVIQNPRYQVTQFGKPVTLSCSQTLNHNVMYWYQQKSSQAPKLLFHYYDKDFNNEADTPDNFQSRRPNTSFCFLDIRSPGLGDTAMYLCATSRQGENTEAFFGQGTRLTVV.

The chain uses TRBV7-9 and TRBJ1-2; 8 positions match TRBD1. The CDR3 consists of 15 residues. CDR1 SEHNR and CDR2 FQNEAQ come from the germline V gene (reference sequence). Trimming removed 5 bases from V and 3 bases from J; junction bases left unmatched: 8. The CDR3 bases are TGTGCCAGCAGCAAGACAGGGGAAGGCTACTATGGCTACACCTTC. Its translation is CASSKTGEGYYGYTF.

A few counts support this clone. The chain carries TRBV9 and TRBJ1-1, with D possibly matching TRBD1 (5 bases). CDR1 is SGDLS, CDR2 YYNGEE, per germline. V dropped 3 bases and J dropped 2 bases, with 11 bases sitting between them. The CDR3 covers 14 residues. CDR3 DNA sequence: TGTGCCAGCAGCGGAAGGACACTTAACACTGAAGCTTTCTTT. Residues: CASSGRTLNTEAFF.

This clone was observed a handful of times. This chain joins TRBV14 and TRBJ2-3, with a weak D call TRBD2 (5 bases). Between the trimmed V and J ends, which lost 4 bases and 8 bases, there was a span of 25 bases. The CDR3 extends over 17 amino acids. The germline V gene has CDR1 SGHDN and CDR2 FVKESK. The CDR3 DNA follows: TGTGCCAGCAGCCGACGGACTTCACCACTAAGGATCGGTACGCAGTATTTT. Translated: CASSRRTSPLRIGTQYF.

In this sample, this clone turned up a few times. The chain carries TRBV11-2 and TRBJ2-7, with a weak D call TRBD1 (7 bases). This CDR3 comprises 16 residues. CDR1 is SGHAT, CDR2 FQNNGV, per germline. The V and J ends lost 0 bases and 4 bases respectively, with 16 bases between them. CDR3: CASSLDARQGGYEQYF. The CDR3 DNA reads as TGTGCCAGCAGCTTAGATGCCCGGCAGGGGGGTTACGAGCAGTACTTC.

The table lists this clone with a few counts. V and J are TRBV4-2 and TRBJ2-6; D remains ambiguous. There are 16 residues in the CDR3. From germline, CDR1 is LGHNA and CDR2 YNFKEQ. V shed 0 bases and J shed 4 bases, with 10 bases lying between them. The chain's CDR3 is CASSQDLEPGANVLTF. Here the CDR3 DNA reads TGTGCCAGCAGCCAAGATCTTGAGCCCGGGGCCAACGTCCTGACTTTC.

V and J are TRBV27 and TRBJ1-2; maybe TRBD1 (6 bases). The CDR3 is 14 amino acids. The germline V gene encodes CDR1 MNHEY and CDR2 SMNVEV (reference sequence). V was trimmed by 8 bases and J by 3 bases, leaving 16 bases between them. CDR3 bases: TGTGCCAGCTGGAATGGGGGCGCCTACTATGGCTACACCTTC. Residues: CASWNGGAYYGYTF.

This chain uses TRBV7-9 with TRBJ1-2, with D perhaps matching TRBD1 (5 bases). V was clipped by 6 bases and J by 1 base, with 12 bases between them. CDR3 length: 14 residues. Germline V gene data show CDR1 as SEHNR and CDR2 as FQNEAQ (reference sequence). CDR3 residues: CASSTWDDNYGYTF. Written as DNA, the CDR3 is TGTGCCAGCAGTACGTGGGACGATAACTATGGCTACACCTTC.

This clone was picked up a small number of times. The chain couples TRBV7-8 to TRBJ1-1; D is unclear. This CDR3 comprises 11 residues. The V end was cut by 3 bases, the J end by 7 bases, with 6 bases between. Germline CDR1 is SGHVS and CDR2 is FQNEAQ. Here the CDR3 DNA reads TGTGCCAGCAGCTTGTTTAGTGAAGCTTTCTTT. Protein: CASSLFSEAFF.

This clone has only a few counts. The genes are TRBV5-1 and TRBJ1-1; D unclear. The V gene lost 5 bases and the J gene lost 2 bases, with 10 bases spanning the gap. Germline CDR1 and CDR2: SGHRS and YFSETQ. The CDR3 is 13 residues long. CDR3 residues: CASRRGENTEAFF. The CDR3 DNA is TGCGCCAGCAGAAGAGGAGAAAACACTGAAGCTTTCTTT. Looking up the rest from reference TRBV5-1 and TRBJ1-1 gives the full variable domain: KAGVTQTPRYLIKTRGQQVTLSCSPISGHRSVSWYQQTPGQGLQFLFEYFSETQRNKGNFPGRFSGRQFSNSRSEMNVSTLELGDSALYLCASRRGENTEAFFGQGTRLTVV.